The 5 T cell receptor beta chains listed next were all sequenced from one sample in a study of T cells in Graves' hyperthyroidism and ophthalmopathy (dated by TCRdb to the late 2010s). Library generation was performed with multiplex PCR. The sequencer was an Illumina HiSeq 2000. TCR beta CDR3 regions were amplified from RNA transcripts. A first-round RT-PCR of the TCR CDR3 used the HTBI primer set with the Qiagen OneStep RT-PCR kit. TCRdb handled the public reads itself, with Q25 trimming in fastp and clone calling in MiXCR, and kept productive beta chains. Every distinct CDR3 protein forms one entry, paired with its most common genes and DNA. The table for this sample lists approximately 400,000 distinct CDR3 sequences; around 14% of them were counted only once. The biggest ten clones account for 30% to 35% of the sample. Source material: blood. The receptors originated from a woman younger than 45 with Graves' hyperthyroidism.

This clonotype occurred many times. The chain recombines TRBV2 with TRBJ2-5; the D call may be TRBD1 or TRBD2 (5 bases each). V dropped 2 bases and J dropped 6 bases, with 19 bases sitting between them. CDR3 length: 16 amino acids. In germline, CDR1 is SNHLY, CDR2 FYNNEI. Here the CDR3 reads CASSERFREGAKTQYF. The CDR3 region has the DNA TGTGCCAGCAGTGAAAGGTTCCGGGAAGGGGCGAAGACCCAGTACTTC. The full variable domain, completed using reference TRBV2 and TRBJ2-5, is EPEVTQTPSHQVTQMGQEVILRCVPISNHLYFYWYRQILGQKVEFLVSFYNNEISEKSEIFDDQFSVERPDGSNFTLKIRSTKLEDSAMYFCASSERFREGAKTQYFGPGTRLLVL.

This clonotype was picked up many times. J is TRBJ2-7 and V is TRBV5-1, with D perhaps matching TRBD2 (7 bases). Germline V CDR1 and CDR2: SGHRS, YFSETQ. V was shortened by 0 bases and J by 2 bases, with 15 bases between the two germline ends. The CDR3 has 16 amino acids. CDR3 in amino acids: CASSLVRGARTYEQYF. The CDR3 DNA reads TGCGCCAGCAGCTTGGTTCGGGGGGCTAGAACCTACGAGCAGTACTTC.

This clonotype was detected a few times. This chain links TRBV2 with TRBJ2-3; TRBD1 aligns across 9 bases. The junction had 11 bases not matched to a gene; V was cut back by 2 bases and J by 5 bases. The germline V gene encodes CDR1 SNHLY and CDR2 FYNNEI. The CDR3 consists of 17 residues. The CDR3 loop reads CASSEKIAGQGRDTQYF. The DNA for the CDR3 is TGTGCCAGCAGTGAAAAAATCGCGGGACAGGGACGAGATACGCAGTATTTT.

This clonotype came up many times. The chain recombines TRBV6-1 with TRBJ1-5; 8 bases match TRBD1. This CDR3 contains 16 residues. J was trimmed by 4 bases and V by 8 bases; bases with no gene match: 13. Germline loops: CDR1 MNHNS, CDR2 SASEGT. The CDR3 nucleotides read TGTGCCAGCCTCAGGGCAGGGGGCGGAGGAAATCAGCCCCAGCATTTT. This codes for CASLRAGGGGNQPQHF.

This sequence joins TRBV3-1 and TRBJ2-5; D call uncertain. The CDR3 runs 11 residues. CDR1 and CDR2 (germline): LGHDT, YNNKEL (reference sequence). Trimming took 4 bases from V and 4 from J, leaving 4 bases between them. The CDR3 DNA reads TGTGCCAGCAGCCCACCAGAGACCCAGTACTTC. Translating gives CASSPPETQYF.